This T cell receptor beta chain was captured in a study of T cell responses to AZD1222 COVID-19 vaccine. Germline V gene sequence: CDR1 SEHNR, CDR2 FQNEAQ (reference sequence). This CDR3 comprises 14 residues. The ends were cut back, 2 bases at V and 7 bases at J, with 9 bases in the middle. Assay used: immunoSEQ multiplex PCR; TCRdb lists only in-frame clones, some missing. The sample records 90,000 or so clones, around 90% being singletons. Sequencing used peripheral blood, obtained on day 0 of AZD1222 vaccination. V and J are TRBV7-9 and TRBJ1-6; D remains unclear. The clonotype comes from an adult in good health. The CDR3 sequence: CASSLSGKNSPLHF. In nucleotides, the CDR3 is TGTGCCAGCAGCTTATCCGGGAAGAATTCACCCCTCCACTTT.